These 8 T cell receptor beta chains came from one sample sequenced in a study of monozygotic twins with inflammatory bowel disease. TCRdb re-called the 5' RACE reads and catalogs CDR3 proteins one per entry, DNA excluded. Here the sample table reports more than 350,000 distinct CDR3 sequences. Sequencing was done on a sample of blood. These receptors all come from a human donor with ulcerative colitis or Crohn's disease, or a healthy co-twin of an affected twin (not recorded which).

CDR3 sequence reads: CASSLLGYTDTQYF. The chain couples TRBV18 to TRBJ2-3. This CDR3 spans 14 amino acids. Germline V gene lookup returns CDR1 KGHSH and CDR2 LQKENI.

J is TRBJ2-2 and V is TRBV5-1; the TRBD2 assignment by TCRdb is unverifiable without DNA. The CDR3 sequence is 16 residues long. The germline CDR1 and CDR2 sequences are SGHRS and YFSETQ. The CDR3 region is CASSLELAGGGGELFF. Using reference TRBV5-1 and TRBJ2-2 for the parts outside the CDR3, the full variable domain is KAGVTQTPRYLIKTRGQQVTLSCSPISGHRSVSWYQQTPGQGLQFLFEYFSETQRNKGNFPGRFSGRQFSNSRSEMNVSTLELGDSALYLCASSLELAGGGGELFFGEGSRLTVL.

V usage is TRBV15 and J usage is TRBJ2-5; the TCRdb call, TRBD2, lacks DNA for checking. Germline lookup yields CDR1 LNHNV and CDR2 YYDKDF (reference sequence). The CDR3 has 13 amino acids. The CDR3 protein is CATSRDRGETQYF.

V and J are TRBV5-1 and TRBJ1-1; TCRdb names TRBD1, which stays unverified in the absence of DNA. The CDR3 loop spans 15 amino acids. Germline assignment: CDR1 SGHRS and CDR2 YFSETQ. The chain's CDR3 is CASARTGGQNTEAFF.

V usage is TRBV5-1 and J usage is TRBJ2-2; TCRdb's assignment of TRBD1 cannot be checked, as there is no DNA. Germline V gene lookup returns CDR1 SGHRS and CDR2 YFSETQ. CDR3 length equals 16 residues. The CDR3 spells CASRSDRVVGTGELFF. The whole variable domain, filled in from reference TRBV5-1 and TRBJ2-2, reads KAGVTQTPRYLIKTRGQQVTLSCSPISGHRSVSWYQQTPGQGLQFLFEYFSETQRNKGNFPGRFSGRQFSNSRSEMNVSTLELGDSALYLCASRSDRVVGTGELFFGEGSRLTVL.

This chain uses TRBV5-1 with TRBJ2-7; the TCRdb call, TRBD1, lacks DNA for checking. Germline CDR1 reads SGHRS; CDR2 reads YFSETQ. The CDR3 has 15 amino acids. CDR3 in amino acids: CASSLGDRATYEQYF. Full variable domain (remainder filled in from reference TRBV5-1 and TRBJ2-7): KAGVTQTPRYLIKTRGQQVTLSCSPISGHRSVSWYQQTPGQGLQFLFEYFSETQRNKGNFPGRFSGRQFSNSRSEMNVSTLELGDSALYLCASSLGDRATYEQYFGPGTRLTVT.

This chain uses TRBV27 with TRBJ2-7; TCRdb picks TRBD1, but there is no DNA to check that call. The CDR3 has 15 amino acids. Germline V gives CDR1 MNHEY, CDR2 SMNVEV (reference sequence). CDR3 residues: CASSWAGQPTYEQYF.

The chain combines TRBV6-4 with TRBJ1-1. Germline-derived CDR1 and CDR2 are MRHNA and SNTAGT. The CDR3 totals 13 residues. The CDR3 loop is CATSRGLWAEAFF.